This T cell receptor (beta chain) was sequenced during a study of T cells in Graves' hyperthyroidism and ophthalmopathy. Calling Graves' hyperthyroidism stable meant ophthalmopathy did not progress within 18 months. PBMCs were sourced from about 10 ml fresh peripheral blood. RNA transcripts provided the source from which TCR beta CDR3 regions were amplified. HTBI primers were the set used in a first-round RT-PCR of the TCR CDR3. TCRdb re-called the multiplex PCR reads through MiXCR, storing one row per CDR3 protein. The profile shows approximately 330,000 distinct CDR3 sequences, around 20% of them singletons. The CDR3 has 13 amino acids. The ends lost 2 bases at V and 9 bases at J; junction bases unmatched: 3. Germline V gene lookup returns CDR1 SGHVS and CDR2 FNYEAQ. This clonotype was found many times.

V is TRBV7-6 and J is TRBJ2-1, with 8 positions matching TRBD2. Sequencing was performed on blood. This receptor was taken from a woman aged 50 to 65 with Graves' hyperthyroidism. Written as DNA, the CDR3 is TGTGCCAGCAGCTTATCCAGCGGGGGTGAGCAGTTCTTC. It specifies CASSLSSGGEQFF. The full variable domain, with the rest looked up from reference TRBV7-6 and TRBJ2-1, is GAGVSQSPRYKVTKRGQDVALRCDPISGHVSLYWYRQALGQGPEFLTYFNYEAQQDKSGLPNDRFSAERPEGSISTLTIQRTEQRDSAMYRCASSLSSGGEQFFGPGTRLTVL.